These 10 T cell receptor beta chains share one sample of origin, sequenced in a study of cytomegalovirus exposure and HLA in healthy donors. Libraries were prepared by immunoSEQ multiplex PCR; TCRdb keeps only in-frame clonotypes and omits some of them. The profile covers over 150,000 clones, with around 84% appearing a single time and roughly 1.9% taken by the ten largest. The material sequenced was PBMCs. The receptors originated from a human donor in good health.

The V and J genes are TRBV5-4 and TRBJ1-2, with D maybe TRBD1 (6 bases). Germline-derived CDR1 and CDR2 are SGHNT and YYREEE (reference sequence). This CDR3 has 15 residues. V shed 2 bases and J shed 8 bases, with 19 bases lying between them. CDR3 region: CASSLPAGAGGGYTF. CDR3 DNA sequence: TGTGCCAGCAGCTTACCCGCAGGGGCCGGGGGGGGCTACACCTTC.

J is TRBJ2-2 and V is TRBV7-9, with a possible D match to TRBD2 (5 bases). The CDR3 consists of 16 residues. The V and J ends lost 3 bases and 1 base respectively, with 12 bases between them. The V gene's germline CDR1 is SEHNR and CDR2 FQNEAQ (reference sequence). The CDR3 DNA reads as TGTGCCAGCAGCTTCTACACCGGGGTGAACACCGGGGAGCTGTTTTTT. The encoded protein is CASSFYTGVNTGELFF.

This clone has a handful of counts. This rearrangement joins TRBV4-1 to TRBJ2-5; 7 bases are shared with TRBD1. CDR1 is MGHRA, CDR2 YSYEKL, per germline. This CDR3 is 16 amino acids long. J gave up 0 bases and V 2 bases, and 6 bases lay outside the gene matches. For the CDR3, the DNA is TGCGCCAGCAGCCAAACAGGGACAGCGTACCAAGAGACCCAGTACTTC. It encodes CASSQTGTAYQETQYF.

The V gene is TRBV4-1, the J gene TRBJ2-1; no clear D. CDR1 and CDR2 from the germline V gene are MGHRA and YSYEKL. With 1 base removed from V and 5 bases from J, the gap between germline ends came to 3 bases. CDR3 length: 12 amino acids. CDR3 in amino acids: CASSQVNNEQFF. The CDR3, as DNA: TGCGCCAGCAGCCAAGTCAACAATGAGCAGTTCTTC.

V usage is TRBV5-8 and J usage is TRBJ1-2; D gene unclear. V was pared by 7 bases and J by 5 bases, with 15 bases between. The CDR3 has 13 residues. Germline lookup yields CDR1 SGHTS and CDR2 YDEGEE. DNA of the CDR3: TGTGCCAGCGGTCTTCGGGCGGGGTATGGCTACACCTTC. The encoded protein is CASGLRAGYGYTF. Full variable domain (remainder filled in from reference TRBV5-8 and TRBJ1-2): EAGVTQSPTHLIKTRGQQATLRCSPISGHTSVYWYQQALGLGLQFLLWYDEGEERNRGNFPPRFSGRQFPNYSSELNVNALELEDSALYLCASGLRAGYGYTFGSGTRLTVV.

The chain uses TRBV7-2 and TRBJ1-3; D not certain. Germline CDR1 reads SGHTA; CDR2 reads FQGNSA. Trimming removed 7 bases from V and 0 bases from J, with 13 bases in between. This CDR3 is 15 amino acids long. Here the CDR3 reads CASMKTVYSGNTIYF. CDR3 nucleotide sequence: TGTGCCAGCATGAAAACCGTCTACTCTGGAAACACCATATATTTT. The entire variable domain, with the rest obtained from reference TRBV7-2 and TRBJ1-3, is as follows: GAGVSQSPSNKVTEKGKDVELRCDPISGHTALYWYRQSLGQGLEFLIYFQGNSAPDKSGLPSDRFSAERTGGSVSTLTIQRTQQEDSAVYLCASMKTVYSGNTIYFGEGSWLTVV.

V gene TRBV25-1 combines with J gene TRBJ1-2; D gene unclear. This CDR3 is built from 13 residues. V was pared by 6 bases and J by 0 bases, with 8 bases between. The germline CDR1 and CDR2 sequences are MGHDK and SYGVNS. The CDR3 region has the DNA TGTGCCAGCAGAAAAGAGCCTAACTATGGCTACACCTTC. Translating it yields CASRKEPNYGYTF.

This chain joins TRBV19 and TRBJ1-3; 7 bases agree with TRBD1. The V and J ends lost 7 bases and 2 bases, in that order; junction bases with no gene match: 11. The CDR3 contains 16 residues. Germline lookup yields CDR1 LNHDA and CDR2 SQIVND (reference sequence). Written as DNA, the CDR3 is TGTGCCAGTATGGCCCCCGGGACAGCTGCTGGAAACACCATATATTTT. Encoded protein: CASMAPGTAAGNTIYF.

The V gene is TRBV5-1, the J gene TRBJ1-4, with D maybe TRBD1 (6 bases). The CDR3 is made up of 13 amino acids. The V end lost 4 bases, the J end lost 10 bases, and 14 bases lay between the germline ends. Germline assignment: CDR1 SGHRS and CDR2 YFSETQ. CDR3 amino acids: CASSPDRHRKLFF. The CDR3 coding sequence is TGCGCCAGCAGCCCGGACAGACACCGAAAACTGTTTTTT.

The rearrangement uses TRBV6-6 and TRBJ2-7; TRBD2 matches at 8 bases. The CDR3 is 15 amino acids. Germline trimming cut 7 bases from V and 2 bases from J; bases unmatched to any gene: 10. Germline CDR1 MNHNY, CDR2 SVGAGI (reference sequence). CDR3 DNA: TGTGCCAGCAAACCGACGAGCGGGGGTACCTACGAGCAGTACTTC. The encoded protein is CASKPTSGGTYEQYF.